This TCR beta chain was found in a study of early T cells in non-severe SARS-CoV-2 infection. On the study more broadly: Sequenced bulk RNA came from whole blood that was unsorted, and chains were unpaired.

This clonotype was counted between two and nine times. The CDR3 length is 12 residues. Trimming took off 3 bases at V and 3 bases at J, with 4 bases between the two ends. Germline V gene sequence: CDR1 SEHNR, CDR2 FQNEAQ (reference sequence). Unique molecular identifiers were added to individual cDNA molecules. TCRdb ran MiXCR on the 5' RACE reads and lists one entry per CDR3 protein. The sample has fewer than 85,000 distinct CDR3 sequences; 12% to 15% are singletons. The origin of this receptor is an adult who was a healthcare worker with PCR-confirmed SARS-CoV-2 infection or an uninfected control (not recorded which). The chain combines TRBV7-9 with TRBJ2-3; the D is unclear. Sequencing was performed on whole blood. The CDR3 nucleotides are TGTGCCAGCAGCTTCAAGACAGATACGCAGTATTTT. Translation: CASSFKTDTQYF.